The clone carrying this T cell receptor (beta chain) occurred many times. The data belong to a study of T cells in Graves' hyperthyroidism and ophthalmopathy. The CDR3 is 17 amino acids. Trimming at V came to 5 bases and at J to 6 bases, leaving 12 bases not matched to a gene. Germline V CDR1 and CDR2: LGHNT, FRNRAP. RNA transcripts served as the template for amplifying TCR beta CDR3 regions. The TCR CDR3 was amplified in a first-round RT-PCR using the HTBI primer set. TCRdb re-called the multiplex PCR reads through MiXCR, storing one row per CDR3 protein. The sample carries some 510,000 distinct CDR3 sequences, less than 25% recorded once.

This clonotype was sampled from a man aged 18 to 30 with Graves' hyperthyroidism. Source material: blood. This chain uses TRBV12-5 with TRBJ2-5; TRBD2 aligns across 13 bases. The chain's CDR3 is CASGTDGLAGDRKTQYF. The CDR3 DNA is TGTGCTAGTGGTACAGATGGACTAGCGGGGGACAGGAAGACCCAGTACTTC.